This TCR beta chain emerged from a study of blood T cells in healthy people across ages. Trimming shortened V by 8 bases and J by 3 bases, and 16 bases separated the two germline ends. There are 14 residues in the CDR3. The study, taken as a whole, reports: Per-million-T-cell TCR beta diversity fell roughly linearly with age.

Combining a sample-barcoded 5' primer with a J-beta primer mix, a second PCR ran for about 7 to 12 cycles. Each CDR3 protein is one row after TCRdb ran MiXCR on the 5' RACE reads. Here the sample spans hundreds of thousands of distinct CDR3 sequences, around 20% being singletons. To note about this clonotype: Its antigen is not identified.

What was sequenced was blood. This clonotype was obtained from a man between 65 and 85 years old in good health. The rearrangement joins TRBV12-3 or TRBV12-4 to TRBJ2-5; TRBD2 might be the D (5 bases). CDR3: CASGITSTEETQYF. The CDR3 DNA follows: TGTGCCAGCGGTATTACTAGTACTGAAGAGACCCAGTACTTC.